The sequence of this T cell receptor beta chain was determined in a study of T cells in Graves' hyperthyroidism and ophthalmopathy. Amplification yielded TCR beta CDR3 regions, with RNA transcripts as the source. When the TCR CDR3 underwent first-round RT-PCR, the HTBI primer set was used. In TCRdb, the multiplex PCR reads were re-called with MiXCR into one record per CDR3 protein. The sample holds around 420,000 distinct CDR3 sequences, roughly 15% seen once. V trimming: 4 bases; J trimming: 2 bases; junction bases outside the gene matches: 9. This CDR3 has 18 amino acids. The germline V gene has CDR1 SGDLS and CDR2 YYNGEE. For Graves' hyperthyroidism to be stable, ophthalmopathy could not progress within 18 months. With a duration under 2 months, the hyperthyroidism was newly diagnosed in patients aged 18 to 65.

The sample taken for sequencing was blood. The clonotype originates from a woman younger than 30 with Graves' hyperthyroidism. V gene TRBV9 combines with J gene TRBJ2-3, with 14 positions matching TRBD2. DNA for the CDR3: TGTGCCAGCAGCCTACGACTAGCGGGAGGGCTCCACACAGATACGCAGTATTTT. This translates into CASSLRLAGGLHTDTQYF.